Listed below are T cell receptor beta chains from one sample, sequenced in a study of blood T cell repertoires in COVID-19. Here immunoSEQ multiplex PCR was the method, and the copy in TCRdb shows in-frame clones only, minus some. The data hold about 180,000 clones, with about 81% observed a single time. Material for sequencing was peripheral blood. The receptors originated from an elderly woman with COVID-19, enrolled during active disease. The CDR3 runs from the conserved cysteine through the conserved F or W. The D gene is left open where the match is weak. Where a row states a size, it is once, few, many or the class of an expanded clone; other rows omit it.

size	J	V	D	DNA	CDR3
NA	TRBJ1-1	TRBV5-1	TRBD1	TGCGCCAGCAGCGCTGGCAGGGGGACTGAAGCTTTCTTT	CASSAGRGTEAFF
NA	TRBJ2-1	TRBV12-3/TRBV12-4	TRBD2	TGTGCCAGCAGTTTAAGGCGGGAGGGCGAGCAGTTCTTC	CASSLRREGEQFF
NA	TRBJ2-5	TRBV28	TRBD2	TGTGCCAGCAGTCGTAGCGGGAGGGGGACCCAGTACTTC	CASSRSGRGTQYF
NA	TRBJ2-3	TRBV25-1	NA	TGTGCCAGCAGTAACATAGGGGGTTGGGGTACAGATACGCAGTATTTT	CASSNIGGWGTDTQYF
NA	TRBJ1-1	TRBV15	NA	TGTGCCACCAGCAGAGATTTTGGCAGGTACACTGAAGCTTTCTTT	CATSRDFGRYTEAFF
NA	TRBJ2-7	TRBV7-9	TRBD2	TGTGCCAGCAGCCCAAGAGGGTCTAGCGGGTTCGCCTACGAGCAGTACTTC	CASSPRGSSGFAYEQYF
once	TRBJ1-5	TRBV19	NA	TGTGCCAGTAGTATAAGAGGGGGACACTATCAGCCCCAGCATTTT	CASSIRGGHYQPQHF
few	TRBJ1-2	TRBV5-4	NA	TGTGCCAGCAGCGACAAGGGACTTTATGGCTACACCTTC	CASSDKGLYGYTF
NA	TRBJ2-7	TRBV18	NA	TGTGCCAGCTCACTATTGGAACTAGGTGGCTCCTACGAGCAGTACTTC	CASSLLELGGSYEQYF
NA	TRBJ1-2	TRBV2	NA	TGTGCCAGCAGTGAAGCGATCGGGAGCTATGGCTACACCTTC	CASSEAIGSYGYTF
NA	TRBJ1-1	TRBV4-3	NA	TGCGCCAGCAGCCAAAGCCGGAGGAACACTGAAGCTTTCTTT	CASSQSRRNTEAFF
NA	TRBJ1-1	TRBV7-9	NA	TGTGCCAGCAGCGGCAGGGTCAACACTGAAGCTTTCTTT	CASSGRVNTEAFF
NA	TRBJ2-1	TRBV7-2	TRBD1	TGTGCCAGCAGCTCCAAGACAGGGCACAATGAGCAGTTCTTC	CASSSKTGHNEQFF
NA	TRBJ1-5	TRBV25-1	NA	TGTGCCAGCAGAAACACCTCGAGGGGGGGGGATTGGCAGCCCCAGCATTTT	CASRNTSRGGDWQPQHF
NA	TRBJ1-4	TRBV9	TRBD1	TGTGCCAGCAGCGCAGGGACAGGGGCCGAAAAACTGTTTTTT	CASSAGTGAEKLFF
NA	TRBJ1-1	TRBV7-8	NA	TGTGCCAGCAGCTTGGGCCTACCCATGAACACTGAAGCTTTCTTT	CASSLGLPMNTEAFF